Listed below are T cell receptor beta chains from one sample, sequenced in a study of T-cell reconstitution after alpha-beta-depleted transplantation in children. TCRdb re-derived calls from the PCR reads in MiXCR, one entry per CDR3 protein. The sample records approximately 520,000 distinct CDR3 sequences, about 33% being singletons. The sample here was PBMCs from the stem cell graft donor, taken from the stem cell graft. Source of these receptors: a human donor who donated a stem cell graft to a child with aplastic anemia. Each CDR3 is given with its conserved first and last residue. A D gene is named only where the DNA matches it firmly. Clone size appears in some rows only: once, few, many, or a class for an expanded clone.

NA,TRBV4-2,NA,TRBJ2-7,CASSHRSLHEQYF,TGTGCCAGCAGCCACCGAAGTCTGCACGAGCAGTACTTC
TRBD2,TRBV12-3/TRBV12-4,NA,TRBJ2-1,CASSTTSGSLRSSYNEQFF,TGTGCCAGCAGCACGACTAGCGGGAGCTTGAGGAGCTCCTACAATGAGCAGTTCTTC
TRBD2,TRBV12-3/TRBV12-4,NA,TRBJ2-5,CASRVAGGKGETQYF,TGTGCCAGCAGAGTAGCGGGAGGAAAGGGGGAGACCCAGTACTTC
NA,TRBV14,NA,TRBJ2-4,CASSQVKTLQYF,TGTGCCAGCAGCCAAGTGAAGACCCTTCAGTACTTC
NA,TRBV4-3,NA,TRBJ2-1,CASSHGTPGVNEQFF,TGCGCCAGCAGCCATGGGACTCCCGGGGTGAATGAGCAGTTCTTC
NA,TRBV11-2,NA,TRBJ2-5,CASSLRASDRSETQYF,TGTGCCAGCAGCCTGCGGGCTAGCGATCGATCAGAGACCCAGTACTTC
NA,TRBV7-2,NA,TRBJ2-2,CASSSGRRVNGELFF,TGTGCCAGCAGCTCCGGAAGGAGGGTGAACGGGGAGCTGTTTTTT
TRBD2,TRBV20-1,NA,TRBJ2-3,CSTFSGSYLSTDTQYF,TGCAGTACCTTTAGCGGGAGCTACCTTAGCACAGATACGCAGTATTTT
TRBD1,TRBV20-1,few,TRBJ1-1,CSARQGANPPFF,TGCAGTGCTAGACAGGGGGCAAATCCACCTTTCTTT
TRBD1,TRBV30,NA,TRBJ2-7,CAWSSRGQGKYEQYF,TGTGCCTGGAGTTCTAGGGGACAGGGGAAATACGAGCAGTACTTC
NA,TRBV29-1,few,TRBJ2-5,CSVEDTQGFPPGSQYF,TGCAGCGTTGAAGATACGCAAGGGTTCCCCCCCGGGTCCCAGTACTTC
TRBD1,TRBV2,NA,TRBJ1-5,CATRLGQGVQPQHF,TGTGCCACCCGCCTCGGACAGGGAGTACAGCCCCAGCATTTT
TRBD1,TRBV7-2,few,TRBJ1-2,CASSQQGAPNYGYTF,TGTGCCAGCAGCCAACAGGGGGCGCCTAACTATGGCTACACCTTC
NA,TRBV19,NA,TRBJ2-1,CASSQRGLRGKQFF,TGTGCCAGTAGCCAACGAGGACTGAGGGGGAAGCAGTTCTTC
NA,TRBV29-1,few,TRBJ2-7,CSVAEGLAYEQYF,TGCAGCGTTGCTGAGGGGCTTGCGTACGAGCAGTACTTC
NA,TRBV29-1,once,TRBJ2-5,CSVDRQQETQYF,TGCAGCGTTGATCGACAGCAAGAGACCCAGTACTTC
TRBD1,TRBV5-1,NA,TRBJ1-1,CASSHRDRGVGTEAFF,TGCGCCAGCAGCCACCGGGACAGGGGAGTGGGGACTGAAGCTTTCTTT
NA,TRBV20-1,NA,TRBJ2-2,CSASADIPNTGELFF,TGCAGTGCCTCGGCGGACATACCCAACACCGGGGAGCTGTTTTTT
TRBD2,TRBV5-1,many,TRBJ2-4,CASSSAGDRNIQYF,TGCGCCAGCAGCTCAGCGGGAGATCGGAACATTCAGTACTTC
NA,TRBV7-2,few,TRBJ2-3,CASSFWRDTDTQYF,TGTGCCAGCAGCTTCTGGCGGGACACAGATACGCAGTATTTT
TRBD2,TRBV12-3/TRBV12-4,few,TRBJ2-1,CASSLIAGIRNEQFF,TGTGCCAGCAGTCTCATAGCGGGAATCCGTAATGAGCAGTTCTTC
TRBD1,TRBV25-1,NA,TRBJ1-1,CASSFTDRGPEAFF,TGTGCCAGCAGTTTTACGGACAGGGGCCCTGAAGCTTTCTTT
NA,TRBV29-1,many,TRBJ2-3,CSVEDARGNTQYF,TGCAGCGTTGAAGATGCTAGGGGGAATACGCAGTATTTT
NA,TRBV5-1,few,TRBJ1-1,CASSQSLQMNTEAFF,TGCGCCAGCAGCCAATCTTTACAGATGAACACTGAAGCTTTCTTT
NA,TRBV2,NA,TRBJ1-3,CASSEARADGNTIYF,TGTGCCAGCAGTGAAGCTAGGGCAGATGGAAACACCATATATTTT